The TCR beta chain under discussion was sequenced for a study of response to subunit inactivated influenza vaccine. Findings and caveats of the study: New T cells are recruited in small numbers by each seasonal influenza vaccination, according to the authors' suggestion.

The ends were cut back, 5 bases at V and 0 bases at J, with 14 bases in the middle. Per the germline V gene, CDR1 is MNHEY and CDR2 is SVGEGT. CDR3 size: 17 residues. TCRdb reprocessed the RT-PCR reads via MiXCR and lists one record per CDR3 protein. This table holds about 500,000 distinct CDR3 sequences, about 15% found once. As concerns this clonotype: The antigen is undetermined.

The specimen comprised CD4+ T cells sorted from PBMCs, sampled around 2 years after vaccination. The TCR originated in a man between 50 and 75 years old who received an inactivated influenza vaccine. J is TRBJ2-6 and V is TRBV6-2 or TRBV6-3; unclear D gene. The chain's CDR3 is CASSNFRALSGANVLTF. CDR3 DNA sequence: TGTGCCAGCAGTAATTTCCGGGCCCTCTCTGGGGCCAACGTCCTGACTTTC.